Below, one T cell receptor beta chain is given with its context. Its antigen remains unidentified. These data belong to a study of T cell responses to AZD1222 COVID-19 vaccine. Notes on the study in general: It should be noted that donors were predominantly white British and more often female, and clonal diversity was possibly underestimated. Spike-spanning, vaccine-associated CD4 TCRs were dominant at 160-218 and 743-854. Researchers took repertoire samples only after the peak T cell response had come.

This table comes from immunoSEQ multiplex PCR, and its TCRdb copy is limited to in-frame clones, with some not included. This repertoire shows under 150,000 clones, around 90% found once; its top ten account for 5.5%. Sequenced material: peripheral blood, taken on day 0 of AZD1222 vaccination. The TCR sequence derives from an adult in good health.

The CDR3 DNA follows: TGTGCCAGCAGCTTGGACGTCGGGCATAACTATGGCTACACCTTC. Translation: CASSLDVGHNYGYTF. The V call is TRBV5-8, the J call TRBJ1-2, with D uncertain. Looked up from germline, CDR1 is SGHTS and CDR2 is YDEGEE. V lost 0 bases to trimming and J lost 1 base, with 10 bases between them. The CDR3 extends over 15 amino acids.